These T cell receptor beta chains were read from a single sample in a study of OX40 agonist ivuxolimab in advanced cancers. Profiled with immunoSEQ multiplex PCR; TCRdb holds only in-frame clones, not every one. Among 77,000 or so clones, roughly 80% were seen once, and the ten largest hold over 4%. Sample: CD4+ or CD8+ T cells sorted from blood, taken in a trial of the OX40 agonist ivuxolimab. Every receptor here comes from an adult with an advanced solid tumor such as melanoma, head and neck, liver or kidney cancer. Each CDR3 is given with its conserved first and last residue. D genes are given only for firm matches. The listing skips clone size in some rows; elsewhere it reads once, few, many or a size class.

D gene: NA
J gene: TRBJ2-6
clone size: NA
V gene: TRBV29-1
CDR3 protein: CSVEEHPAPRGQFRSSGANVLTF
CDR3 DNA: TGCAGCGTTGAAGAACACCCCGCTCCCCGCGGACAGTTCAGGAGCTCTGGGGCCAACGTCCTGACTTTC

D gene: NA
J gene: TRBJ2-5
clone size: NA
V gene: TRBV18
CDR3 protein: CASSPPRTGLFETQYF
CDR3 DNA: TGTGCCAGCTCACCACCAAGAACAGGCCTCTTTGAGACCCAGTACTTC

D gene: NA
J gene: TRBJ2-2
clone size: NA
V gene: TRBV5-1
CDR3 protein: CASSLGSVNTGELFF
CDR3 DNA: TGCGCCAGCAGCTTGGGGTCAGTGAACACCGGGGAGCTGTTTTTT

D gene: NA
J gene: TRBJ2-3
clone size: NA
V gene: TRBV6-5
CDR3 protein: CASSYLSWDSSDTQYF
CDR3 DNA: TGTGCCAGCAGTTACTTATCGTGGGATTCGTCAGATACGCAGTATTTT

D gene: NA
J gene: TRBJ2-7
clone size: NA
V gene: TRBV29-1
CDR3 protein: CSVSDGSYEQYF
CDR3 DNA: TGCAGCGTTAGTGACGGATCCTACGAGCAGTACTTC

D gene: TRBD1
J gene: TRBJ1-1
clone size: NA
V gene: TRBV13
CDR3 protein: CASSHRGSANTEAFF
CDR3 DNA: TGTGCCAGCAGCCACAGGGGTTCGGCGAACACTGAAGCTTTCTTT

D gene: TRBD1
J gene: TRBJ1-2
clone size: NA
V gene: TRBV25-1
CDR3 protein: CASTTKTGGAGYTF
CDR3 DNA: TGTGCCAGCACCACCAAGACAGGGGGCGCGGGCTACACCTTC

D gene: TRBD2
J gene: TRBJ2-2
clone size: NA
V gene: TRBV19
CDR3 protein: CASSSSGTSGSAITGELFF
CDR3 DNA: TGTGCCAGTAGCTCATCCGGGACTAGCGGGAGCGCGATCACCGGGGAGCTGTTTTTT

D gene: NA
J gene: TRBJ2-2
clone size: NA
V gene: TRBV5-1
CDR3 protein: CASSLSTNTGELFF
CDR3 DNA: TGCGCCAGCAGCTTATCGACGAACACCGGGGAGCTGTTTTTT

D gene: NA
J gene: TRBJ2-4
clone size: NA
V gene: TRBV10-2
CDR3 protein: CASGFAKNIQYF
CDR3 DNA: TGCGCCAGCGGGTTTGCCAAAAACATTCAGTACTTC

D gene: TRBD2
J gene: TRBJ2-5
clone size: NA
V gene: TRBV18
CDR3 protein: CASSPPPSGSWETQYF
CDR3 DNA: TGTGCCAGCTCACCACCGCCTAGCGGGAGTTGGGAGACCCAGTACTTC

D gene: TRBD2
J gene: TRBJ2-1
clone size: NA
V gene: TRBV2
CDR3 protein: CASSPRASGGDEQFF
CDR3 DNA: TGTGCCAGCAGTCCCCGGGCTAGCGGGGGCGATGAGCAGTTCTTC

D gene: NA
J gene: TRBJ1-3
clone size: NA
V gene: TRBV7-8
CDR3 protein: CASPGQLNTIYF
CDR3 DNA: TGTGCCAGCCCCGGACAGTTAAACACCATATATTTT

D gene: NA
J gene: TRBJ1-4
clone size: NA
V gene: TRBV27
CDR3 protein: CASSLYGVLANEKLFF
CDR3 DNA: TGTGCCAGCAGTTTGTATGGGGTATTGGCTAATGAAAAACTGTTTTTT

D gene: NA
J gene: TRBJ2-5
clone size: few
V gene: TRBV27
CDR3 protein: CASSLSYQETQYF
CDR3 DNA: TGTGCCAGCAGTTTAAGCTACCAAGAGACCCAGTACTTC

D gene: NA
J gene: TRBJ1-2
clone size: few
V gene: TRBV5-4
CDR3 protein: CASSPPRSQGNYGYTF
CDR3 DNA: TGTGCCAGCAGCCCCCCCCGAAGCCAAGGAAACTATGGCTACACCTTC

D gene: NA
J gene: TRBJ2-2
clone size: few
V gene: TRBV5-1
CDR3 protein: CASSLEQLPNTGELFF
CDR3 DNA: TGCGCCAGCAGCTTGGAGCAGCTCCCAAACACCGGGGAGCTGTTTTTT

D gene: TRBD2
J gene: TRBJ2-2
clone size: NA
V gene: TRBV5-4
CDR3 protein: CASKRQRGAGTGELFF
CDR3 DNA: TGTGCCAGCAAGCGACAGCGGGGGGCGGGCACCGGGGAGCTGTTTTTT

D gene: NA
J gene: TRBJ2-5
clone size: NA
V gene: TRBV7-6
CDR3 protein: CASSLGAQTQYF
CDR3 DNA: TGTGCCAGCAGCTTAGGCGCTCAGACCCAGTACTTC

D gene: NA
J gene: TRBJ2-1
clone size: NA
V gene: TRBV29-1
CDR3 protein: CSVNGVYNEQFF
CDR3 DNA: TGCAGCGTTAACGGGGTTTACAATGAGCAGTTCTTC

D gene: NA
J gene: TRBJ2-1
clone size: NA
V gene: TRBV7-2
CDR3 protein: CASSFYNEQFF
CDR3 DNA: TGTGCCAGCAGCTTTTACAATGAGCAGTTCTTC

D gene: NA
J gene: TRBJ2-2
clone size: NA
V gene: TRBV4-2
CDR3 protein: CASSQESTGELFF
CDR3 DNA: TGTGCCAGCAGCCAAGAGAGCACCGGGGAGCTGTTTTTT

D gene: TRBD1
J gene: TRBJ1-1
clone size: NA
V gene: TRBV30
CDR3 protein: CARTGGTGVTEAFF
CDR3 DNA: TGTGCCCGGACCGGAGGGACAGGGGTTACTGAAGCTTTCTTT

D gene: NA
J gene: TRBJ1-4
clone size: NA
V gene: TRBV7-8
CDR3 protein: CASSLGGEASRYEKLFF
CDR3 DNA: TGTGCCAGCAGCTTAGGTGGGGAGGCCTCGAGGTACGAAAAACTGTTTTTT

D gene: NA
J gene: TRBJ1-1
clone size: many
V gene: TRBV6-5
CDR3 protein: CASALLGGNTEAFF
CDR3 DNA: TGTGCCAGCGCCCTCTTAGGAGGGAACACTGAAGCTTTCTTT

D gene: NA
J gene: TRBJ1-2
clone size: NA
V gene: TRBV11-2
CDR3 protein: CASSLDWQVGGYTF
CDR3 DNA: TGTGCCAGCAGCTTAGATTGGCAGGTGGGAGGCTACACCTTC

D gene: NA
J gene: TRBJ2-1
clone size: NA
V gene: TRBV14
CDR3 protein: CASSQGAIRNEQFF
CDR3 DNA: TGTGCCAGCAGCCAAGGGGCCATTCGGAATGAGCAGTTCTTC

D gene: NA
J gene: TRBJ2-1
clone size: NA
V gene: TRBV10-1
CDR3 protein: CASSPGTGAYNEQFF
CDR3 DNA: TGCGCCAGCAGTCCCGGGACGGGGGCCTACAATGAGCAGTTCTTC

D gene: TRBD1
J gene: TRBJ1-2
clone size: NA
V gene: TRBV19
CDR3 protein: CASSPQSRGTDYGYTF
CDR3 DNA: TGTGCCAGTAGTCCCCAATCCCGGGGGACAGACTATGGCTACACCTTC

D gene: NA
J gene: TRBJ2-5
clone size: NA
V gene: TRBV7-9
CDR3 protein: CASSLLGGETQYF
CDR3 DNA: TGTGCCAGCAGCTTACTAGGGGGGGAGACCCAGTACTTC

D gene: NA
J gene: TRBJ2-7
clone size: NA
V gene: TRBV14
CDR3 protein: CASSQSSGSQYF
CDR3 DNA: TGTGCCAGCAGCCAATCCTCGGGTTCGCAGTACTTC

D gene: TRBD1
J gene: TRBJ1-1
clone size: NA
V gene: TRBV28
CDR3 protein: CASRGQGSFF
CDR3 DNA: TGTGCCAGCAGGGGACAGGGGTCCTTCTTT

D gene: NA
J gene: TRBJ2-6
clone size: NA
V gene: TRBV2
CDR3 protein: CASSEALEGYRSSGANVLTF
CDR3 DNA: TGTGCCAGCAGTGAAGCGCTTGAAGGTTACCGAAGCTCTGGGGCCAACGTCCTGACTTTC

D gene: NA
J gene: TRBJ2-5
clone size: few
V gene: TRBV9
CDR3 protein: CASSGSTRRKETQYF
CDR3 DNA: TGTGCCAGCAGCGGATCTACAAGGAGGAAAGAGACCCAGTACTTC

D gene: TRBD1
J gene: TRBJ2-5
clone size: NA
V gene: TRBV19
CDR3 protein: CASTDRERETQYF
CDR3 DNA: TGTGCCAGTACGGACAGGGAAAGAGAGACCCAGTACTTC

D gene: NA
J gene: TRBJ2-7
clone size: NA
V gene: TRBV5-4
CDR3 protein: CASSLDRGSYEQYF
CDR3 DNA: TGTGCCAGCAGCTTGGACAGAGGCTCTTACGAGCAGTACTTC

D gene: TRBD1
J gene: TRBJ2-3
clone size: NA
V gene: TRBV5-1
CDR3 protein: CASSQGQGADTQYF
CDR3 DNA: TGCGCCAGCAGCCAGGGACAGGGGGCAGATACGCAGTATTTT

D gene: NA
J gene: TRBJ2-7
clone size: NA
V gene: TRBV7-9
CDR3 protein: CASSFSDREQYF
CDR3 DNA: TGTGCCAGCAGCTTCTCCGACAGAGAGCAGTACTTC

D gene: TRBD2
J gene: TRBJ2-5
clone size: NA
V gene: TRBV14
CDR3 protein: CASSPLAGPQETQYF
CDR3 DNA: TGTGCCAGCAGCCCCCTAGCGGGACCCCAAGAGACCCAGTACTTC

D gene: NA
J gene: TRBJ2-1
clone size: NA
V gene: TRBV5-4
CDR3 protein: CASSLDSSSYNEQFF
CDR3 DNA: TGTGCCAGCAGCCTAGACAGTAGCTCCTACAATGAGCAGTTCTTC

D gene: NA
J gene: TRBJ2-7
clone size: NA
V gene: TRBV11-2
CDR3 protein: CASRKGAGSSYEQYF
CDR3 DNA: TGTGCCAGCAGGAAAGGGGCGGGGAGCTCCTACGAGCAGTACTTC

D gene: NA
J gene: TRBJ2-7
clone size: NA
V gene: TRBV7-3
CDR3 protein: CASSLQGGAGGYEQYF
CDR3 DNA: TGTGCCAGCAGCCTCCAAGGAGGGGCAGGGGGCTACGAGCAGTACTTC

D gene: NA
J gene: TRBJ1-2
clone size: NA
V gene: TRBV4-1
CDR3 protein: CASSPLEINRGYTF
CDR3 DNA: TGCGCCAGCAGTCCTCTGGAAATTAATAGGGGCTACACCTTC

D gene: NA
J gene: TRBJ2-2
clone size: NA
V gene: TRBV2
CDR3 protein: CARQSGEGGELFF
CDR3 DNA: TGTGCCAGACAGTCGGGAGAGGGCGGGGAGCTGTTTTTT

D gene: NA
J gene: TRBJ1-6
clone size: NA
V gene: TRBV6-5
CDR3 protein: CASSYRSPPYNSPLHF
CDR3 DNA: TGTGCCAGCAGTTACCGCTCGCCCCCTTATAATTCACCCCTCCACTTT

D gene: TRBD1
J gene: TRBJ1-1
clone size: NA
V gene: TRBV25-1
CDR3 protein: CASSGIGGAWSGAEAFF
CDR3 DNA: TGTGCCAGCAGTGGAATAGGGGGCGCTTGGTCGGGCGCTGAAGCTTTCTTT

D gene: TRBD1
J gene: TRBJ1-4
clone size: NA
V gene: TRBV9
CDR3 protein: CASSARQGATNEKLFF
CDR3 DNA: TGTGCCAGCAGCGCAAGGCAGGGGGCAACTAATGAAAAACTGTTTTTT

D gene: NA
J gene: TRBJ1-4
clone size: few
V gene: TRBV18
CDR3 protein: CASSPDLHEKLFF
CDR3 DNA: TGTGCCAGCTCACCGGACCTGCATGAAAAACTGTTTTTT

D gene: TRBD1
J gene: TRBJ1-1
clone size: NA
V gene: TRBV7-9
CDR3 protein: CASSLGTGGSTEAFF
CDR3 DNA: TGTGCCAGCAGCCTGGGGACAGGGGGCAGCACTGAAGCTTTCTTT

D gene: NA
J gene: TRBJ2-7
clone size: NA
V gene: TRBV11-2
CDR3 protein: CASSYAGTAPFEQYF
CDR3 DNA: TGTGCCAGCAGCTACGCCGGGACGGCCCCTTTCGAGCAGTACTTC

D gene: NA
J gene: TRBJ1-2
clone size: NA
V gene: TRBV2
CDR3 protein: CASSEGVGSLNYGYTF
CDR3 DNA: TGTGCCAGCAGTGAAGGGGTGGGCTCCCTTAACTATGGCTACACCTTC

D gene: NA
J gene: TRBJ1-1
clone size: NA
V gene: TRBV12-5
CDR3 protein: CASGLYQGVGNTEAFF
CDR3 DNA: TGTGCTAGTGGTTTGTACCAGGGCGTAGGGAACACTGAAGCTTTCTTT

D gene: NA
J gene: TRBJ1-1
clone size: few
V gene: TRBV2
CDR3 protein: CASSEAKATEAFF
CDR3 DNA: TGTGCCAGCAGTGAGGCTAAGGCGACTGAAGCTTTCTTT

D gene: TRBD2
J gene: TRBJ2-3
clone size: NA
V gene: TRBV5-4
CDR3 protein: CAGGLAGRTDTQYF
CDR3 DNA: TGTGCCGGAGGGCTAGCGGGGAGGACAGATACGCAGTATTTT

D gene: NA
J gene: TRBJ2-7
clone size: NA
V gene: TRBV4-1
CDR3 protein: CASSHGIIFRDGYEQYF
CDR3 DNA: TGCGCCAGCAGCCACGGCATAATCTTCAGGGACGGTTACGAGCAGTACTTC

D gene: NA
J gene: TRBJ2-2
clone size: NA
V gene: TRBV4-2
CDR3 protein: CASSQDSWGNEAGELFF
CDR3 DNA: TGTGCCAGCAGCCAAGATTCGTGGGGTAATGAGGCCGGGGAGCTGTTTTTT